These T cell receptor beta chains were read from a single sample in a study of blood T cell repertoires in COVID-19. Some clones are missing from TCRdb's copy, which holds only in-frame ones; the method was immunoSEQ multiplex PCR. The sample has more than 200,000 clones, about 88% seen once; the top ten hold roughly a tenth. The specimen was peripheral blood. These receptors were obtained from a woman aged 50 to 65 with COVID-19, enrolled during active disease. CDR3s include the opening cysteine and the closing phenylalanine or tryptophan.

>15|TRBV28
CASSPETGRGYGYTF
>14|TRBV11-3
CASSPSRGANTQYF
>14|TRBV19
CASSLYYGNSPLHF
>15|TRBV10-3
CAISGTGAAGETQYF
>16|TRBV11-2
CASSFQGAGGANVLTF
>19|TRBV24-1
CATSARDRDMSSGANVLTF
>14|TRBV20-1
CSASRTSGNNEQFF
>14|TRBV29-1
CSVESRSSTDTQYF
>14|TRBV5-1
CASSLSGSGTEAFF
>16|TRBV6-5
CASSSQTGGDTGELFF
>14|TRBV19
CASSIGSTRTEAFF
>13|TRBV9
CASSVGPGSEAFF